These 15 T cell receptor beta chains originate from one sample sequenced in a study of cytomegalovirus exposure and HLA in healthy donors. The primer mix had 60 Vbeta and 13 Jbeta primers. TCRdb's copy holds only in-frame clones and misses some; the assay was immunoSEQ multiplex PCR. The sample lists 150,000 to 200,000 clones, 75% to 90% occurring once. Sequencing was performed on PBMCs. Receptors were obtained from a male donor in good health and CMV-seropositive.

This clone was found once. The rearrangement links TRBV11-2 to TRBJ2-1; TRBD2 is a possible D gene (6 bases). CDR1 is SGHAT, CDR2 FQNNGV, per germline. Between the trimmed V and J ends, which lost 1 base and 7 bases, there was a span of 11 bases. This CDR3 comprises 14 residues. CDR3 in DNA: TGTGCCAGCAGCTTAGTCCCCGGGAGAAATGAGCAGTTCTTC. This codes for CASSLVPGRNEQFF. The variable domain in full, completed from reference TRBV11-2 and TRBJ2-1, reads EAGVAQSPRYKIIEKRQSVAFWCNPISGHATLYWYQQILGQGPKLLIQFQNNGVVDDSQLPKDRFSAERLKGVDSTLKIQPAKLEDSAVYLCASSLVPGRNEQFFGPGTRLTVL.

The chain has TRBV10-3 and TRBJ2-1, with 10 bases lining up with TRBD2. Germline V lookup: CDR1 ENHRY, CDR2 SYGVKD. The V segment lost 4 bases and the J segment 10 bases; nucleotides outside the gene matches: 13. The CDR3 runs 16 residues. Here the CDR3 reads CAISGPKREGLGEQFF. CDR3 bases: TGTGCCATCAGTGGCCCTAAGCGGGAGGGCCTAGGGGAGCAGTTCTTC.

V is TRBV27 and J is TRBJ1-2, with D unclear. Trimming stripped 2 bases from V and 4 bases from J, with 14 bases between. Per the germline V gene, CDR1 is MNHEY and CDR2 is SMNVEV (reference sequence). The CDR3 runs to 15 residues. The CDR3 spells CASSLGGSGAYGYTF. CDR3 bases: TGTGCCAGCAGTTTAGGCGGGTCGGGCGCCTATGGCTACACCTTC.

This chain connects TRBV11-3 to TRBJ1-4; perhaps TRBD1 as D (6 bases). Trimming left V 3 bases short and J 0 bases short, with 8 bases between. The CDR3 is 15 amino acids. Germline CDR1 SGHNT, CDR2 YENEEA. The CDR3 sequence: CASSFRTATNEKLFF. CDR3 DNA sequence: TGTGCCAGCAGCTTCCGGACAGCAACTAATGAAAAACTGTTTTTT.

In the case of this clone: The junction shows a germline mismatch at one end, possibly a read error. The rearrangement joins TRBV7-9 to TRBJ1-4; 10 bases align to TRBD1. The CDR3 has 15 residues. Germline CDR1 and CDR2: SEHNR and FQNEAQ (reference sequence). CDR3 protein: CSSSRAGTGVGKLFF. CDR3 sequence (DNA): TGTTCCAGCAGCCGAGCCGGGACAGGGGTCGGAAAACTGTTTTTT.

This chain connects TRBV6-4 to TRBJ2-3; 7 bases fit TRBD2. V dropped 1 base and J dropped 2; count of bases not matched to a gene: 3. CDR3 length: 15 amino acids. Germline-derived CDR1 and CDR2 are MRHNA and SNTAGT. The CDR3 loop is CASSDFAGATDTQYF. DNA for the CDR3: TGTGCCAGCAGTGACTTCGCGGGAGCCACAGATACGCAGTATTTT.

The chain recombines TRBV7-9 with TRBJ1-2, with D perhaps matching TRBD1 (5 bases). V was pared by 2 bases and J by 4 bases, with 11 bases between. CDR1 is SEHNR, CDR2 FQNEAQ, per germline (reference sequence). CDR3 length equals 14 residues. The CDR3 DNA follows: TGTGCCAGCAGCTTACGCAGGGATGGCTATGGCTACACCTTC. It specifies CASSLRRDGYGYTF.

V is TRBV15 and J is TRBJ2-1, with 7 positions matching TRBD2. The length of the CDR3 is 15 residues. Germline V gene data show CDR1 as LNHNV and CDR2 as YYDKDF (reference sequence). The junction had 9 bases not matched to a gene; V was cut back by 0 bases and J by 10 bases. Here the CDR3 reads CATSRDKAGAGEQFF. CDR3 sequence (DNA): TGTGCCACCAGCAGAGATAAGGCGGGAGCAGGGGAGCAGTTCTTC.

The chain is built from TRBV7-9 and TRBJ2-2, with D maybe TRBD2 (5 bases). The CDR3 extends over 17 amino acids. Germline V gene lookup returns CDR1 SEHNR and CDR2 FQNEAQ (reference sequence). V shed 3 bases and J shed 0 bases, with 14 bases lying between them. CDR3 sequence (DNA): TGTGCCAGCAGCTTCTCGGTGAGCGGCTCGAACACCGGGGAGCTGTTTTTT. It is translated as CASSFSVSGSNTGELFF.

DNA for the CDR3: TGTGCCAGCAGGCTTACCGGGACAGGGTTGTACGAGCAGTACTTC. Its protein is CASRLTGTGLYEQYF. The chain has TRBV6-5 and TRBJ2-7, with 9 nucleotides matching TRBD1. With V trimmed by 6 bases and J by 4 bases, 10 bases remained unmatched. The CDR3 is made up of 15 amino acids. Germline V CDR1 and CDR2: MNHEY, SVGAGI.

The gene calls are TRBV19 and TRBJ2-7; the match to TRBD1 covers 11 bases. The CDR3 length is 15 residues. V dropped 6 bases and J dropped 2; count of bases not matched to a gene: 6. CDR1 and CDR2 from the germline V gene are LNHDA and SQIVND (reference sequence). The CDR3, as DNA: TGTGCCAGTAGATCCCCGGGACAGGGGGCCTACGAGCAGTACTTC. Protein: CASRSPGQGAYEQYF.

The chain recombines TRBV28 with TRBJ1-4; possible D gene TRBD1, 5 bases. The CDR3 loop spans 16 amino acids. Germline lookup yields CDR1 MDHEN and CDR2 SYDVKM. Trimming pared 5 bases from V and 3 bases from J, leaving 16 bases between. DNA of the CDR3: TGTGCCAGCAGTCCCAGCCCAGGGTGGTCTAATGAAAAACTGTTTTTT. Amino acid sequence: CASSPSPGWSNEKLFF.

This clone was seen just once. The chain joins TRBV6-5 to TRBJ1-3; D unclear. This CDR3 has 14 amino acids. V shed 2 bases and J shed 2 bases, with 7 bases lying between them. The V gene's germline CDR1 is MNHEY and CDR2 SVGAGI. CDR3 loop: CASSYSITGNTIYF. CDR3 DNA: TGTGCCAGCAGTTACAGCATCACTGGAAACACCATATATTTT.

V and J are TRBV6-6 and TRBJ2-7; 8 bases line up with TRBD2. Per germline, CDR1 MNHNY and CDR2 SVGAGI (reference sequence). With V trimmed by 4 bases and J by 3 bases, 5 bases remained unmatched. The CDR3 is 14 amino acids. DNA for the CDR3: TGTGCCAGCAGTTCCCTTACTAGCGGCTACGAGCAGTACTTC. Translation gives CASSSLTSGYEQYF.

The rearrangement joins TRBV11-2 to TRBJ1-1; D remains ambiguous. CDR1 and CDR2 from the germline V gene are SGHAT and FQNNGV. The CDR3 is 10 residues long. Trimming left V 7 bases short and J 6 bases short, with 6 bases between. This CDR3 reads CASTHSEAFF. The CDR3 DNA reads TGTGCCAGCACCCACTCTGAAGCTTTCTTT. The full variable domain, completed using reference TRBV11-2 and TRBJ1-1, is EAGVAQSPRYKIIEKRQSVAFWCNPISGHATLYWYQQILGQGPKLLIQFQNNGVVDDSQLPKDRFSAERLKGVDSTLKIQPAKLEDSAVYLCASTHSEAFFGQGTRLTVV.